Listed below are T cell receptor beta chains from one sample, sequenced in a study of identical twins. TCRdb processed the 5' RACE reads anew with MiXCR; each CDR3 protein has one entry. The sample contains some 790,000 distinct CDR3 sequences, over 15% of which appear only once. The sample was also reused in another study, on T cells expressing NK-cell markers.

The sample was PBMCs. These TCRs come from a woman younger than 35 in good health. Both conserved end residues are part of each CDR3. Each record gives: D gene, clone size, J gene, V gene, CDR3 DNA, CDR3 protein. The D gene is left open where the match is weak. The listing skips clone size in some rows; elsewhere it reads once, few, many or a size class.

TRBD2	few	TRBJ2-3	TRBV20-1	TGCAGTGCTAGTCGGGGGGGGCTTGTCACAGATACGCAGTATTTT	CSASRGGLVTDTQYF
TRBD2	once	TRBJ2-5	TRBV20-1	TGCAGTGCTAGTCTCATGTGGTTAGCGGGAGGGCCTGGAGAGACCCAGTACTTC	CSASLMWLAGGPGETQYF
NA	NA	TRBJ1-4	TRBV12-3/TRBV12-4	TGTGCCAGCAGCCTCCGGGACGGGGACTTAATTGAAAAACTGTTTTTT	CASSLRDGDLIEKLFF
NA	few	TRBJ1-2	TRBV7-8	TGTGCCAGCAGCGACTGGTTTTCCTCTGGCTACACCTTC	CASSDWFSSGYTF
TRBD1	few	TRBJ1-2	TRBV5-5	TGTGCCAGCAGCTTTGACACTGGACAGGGCAAAGACTATGGCTACACCTTC	CASSFDTGQGKDYGYTF
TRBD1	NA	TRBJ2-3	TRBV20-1	TGCAGTGCTAGGAGGACAGGCCTAGATACGCAGTATTTT	CSARRTGLDTQYF
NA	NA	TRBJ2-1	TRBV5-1	TGCGCCAGCAGCTTGGGAGGCGGGGACTCATACAATGAGCAGTTCTTC	CASSLGGGDSYNEQFF
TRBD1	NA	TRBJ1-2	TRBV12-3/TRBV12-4	TGTGCCAGCAGTTACAGGGGGCTACTAGGCTACACCTTC	CASSYRGLLGYTF
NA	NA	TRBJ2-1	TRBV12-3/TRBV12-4	TGTGCCAGCAGGAGGAGGGCGGGGCAGTTCTTC	CASRRRAGQFF
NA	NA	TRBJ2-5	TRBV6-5	TGTGCCAGCAGTTACCAGGCGGGCGAAGAGACCCAGTACTTC	CASSYQAGEETQYF
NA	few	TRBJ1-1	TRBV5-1	TGCGCCAGCAGCTACCTTCGGTCTTCTGAAGCTTTCTTT	CASSYLRSSEAFF
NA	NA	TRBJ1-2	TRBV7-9	TGTGCCAGCAGCCTCCTCTCGTTGGCAAGCGCCTTC	CASSLLSLASAF
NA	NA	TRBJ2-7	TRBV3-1	TGTGCCAGCAGCCAACCAAACGGGGCGCCCTCCTACGAGCAGTACTTC	CASSQPNGAPSYEQYF
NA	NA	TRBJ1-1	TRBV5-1	TGCGCCAGCAGCGCTAGACTAGACACTGAAGCTTTCTTT	CASSARLDTEAFF
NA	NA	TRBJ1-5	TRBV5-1	TGCGCCAGCAGCGCCGTATCCGGGCCTGATCAGCCCCAGCATTTT	CASSAVSGPDQPQHF
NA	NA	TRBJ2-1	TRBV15	TGTGCCACCAGCAGAGATCGCGGTAGGGGCGGGCAGTTCTTC	CATSRDRGRGGQFF
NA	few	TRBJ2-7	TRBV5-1	TGCGCCAGCAGCTTTTTAGGTAATCACGAGCAGTACTTC	CASSFLGNHEQYF
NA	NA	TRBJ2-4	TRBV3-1	TGTGCCACCAGCCAACGGGGGAAGGGCAAAAACATTCAGTACTTC	CATSQRGKGKNIQYF
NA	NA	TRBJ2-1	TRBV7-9	TGTGCCAGCAGCTTAGTGCCTAATTTTTACAATGAGCAGTTCTTC	CASSLVPNFYNEQFF
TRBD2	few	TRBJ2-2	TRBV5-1	TGCGCCAGCAGCCTAGGGACTAGCGGGACAGGCACCGGGGAGCTGTTTTTT	CASSLGTSGTGTGELFF
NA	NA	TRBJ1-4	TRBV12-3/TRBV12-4	TGTGCCAGCAATTCAGGGGCTGGTGAAAAACTGTTTTTT	CASNSGAGEKLFF
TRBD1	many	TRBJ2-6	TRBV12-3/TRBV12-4	TGTGCCAGCAGTCCGGGACAGTTAGGCGTCCTGACTTTC	CASSPGQLGVLTF